One and the same sample provided the 14 T cell receptor beta chains below, sequenced in a study of T cells in Graves' hyperthyroidism and ophthalmopathy (dated by TCRdb to between 2018 and 2020). Library prep was done by multiplex PCR. The instrument given in TCRdb is Illumina HiSeq 2000. Amplification of TCR beta CDR3 regions was carried out from RNA transcripts. A first-round RT-PCR of the TCR CDR3 used the HTBI primer set with the Qiagen OneStep RT-PCR kit. TCRdb reran the public reads through fastp at Q25 and MiXCR, keeping productive beta chains. Each entry merges the rows of one CDR3 protein and shows their most common DNA and genes. In this sample the table shows 400,000 to 450,000 distinct CDR3 sequences, about 15% of which occur a single time. The top ten constitute roughly 13% of the sample. Input material: blood. Receptors were obtained from a man in his late teens or twenties with Graves' ophthalmopathy.

The CDR3 nucleotides are TGTGCCAGCAGCGGGCCCAGGTACGGGACAGACCTTATGAACACTGAAGCTTTCTTT. This gives the protein CASSGPRYGTDLMNTEAFF. The chain joins TRBV7-9 to TRBJ1-1; 7 nucleotides line up with TRBD1. V lost 5 bases and J lost 0; bases outside the gene matches: 18. This CDR3 spans 19 amino acids. From germline, CDR1 is SEHNR and CDR2 FQNEAQ (reference sequence). Complete variable domain (other parts from reference TRBV7-9 and TRBJ1-1): DTGVSQNPRHKITKRGQNVTFRCDPISEHNRLYWYRQTLGQGPEFLTYFQNEAQLEKSRLLSDRFSAERPKGSFSTLEIQRTEQGDSAMYLCASSGPRYGTDLMNTEAFFGQGTRLTVV.

In its sample, this clonotype was seen many times. The chain employs TRBV11-2 and TRBJ2-2; D gene unclear. CDR1 is SGHAT, CDR2 FQNNGV, per germline. Trimming left V 2 bases short and J 2 bases short, with 9 bases between. The CDR3 loop spans 15 amino acids. The CDR3: CASSLSGVNTGELFF. The CDR3 DNA reads as TGTGCCAGCAGCTTATCCGGAGTAAACACCGGGGAGCTGTTTTTT.

This clonotype showed up many times. The chain is built from TRBV6-1 and TRBJ1-2; 7 bases match TRBD1. CDR1 and CDR2 (germline): MNHNS, SASEGT. CDR3 length: 15 residues. J lost 4 bases, V lost 4 bases, and 9 bases had no gene match. The CDR3 sequence: CASSALTGAIYGYTF. The CDR3 DNA sequence: TGTGCCAGCAGTGCTCTAACAGGGGCCATCTATGGCTACACCTTC.

Of note for this clonotype: This may stem from a read error, because a much larger clone lies one nucleotide away. This chain joins TRBV27 and TRBJ2-1; D ambiguous. TRBJ2-7 matches the DNA end more closely, so the J call is doubtful. The germline CDR1 and CDR2 sequences are MNHEY and SMNVEV (reference sequence). The CDR3 consists of 14 residues. This chain's CDR3 is CASSFVRSYNEQYF. In nucleotides, the CDR3 is TGTGCCAGCAGTTTTGTACGGTCCTACAATGAGCAGTACTTC.

This clonotype was found many times. CDR3 region: CASSGQGGNQPQHF. The CDR3 region has the DNA TGTGCCAGCAGTGGACAGGGGGGGAATCAGCCCCAGCATTTT. The chain employs TRBV2 and TRBJ1-5, with 9 bases aligning to TRBD1. V trimming: 4 bases; J trimming: 4 bases; junction bases outside the gene matches: 2. CDR1 SNHLY and CDR2 FYNNEI come from the germline V gene. This CDR3 has 14 residues.

J is TRBJ2-1 and V is TRBV30, with D perhaps TRBD2 (6 bases). Germline CDR1 is GTSNPN and CDR2 is SVGIG (reference sequence). The V end was cut by 1 base, the J end by 6 bases, with 13 bases between. The CDR3 contains 14 residues. Written as DNA, the CDR3 is TGTGCCTGGAGTGGGCTAGCGAGCCTCAATGAGCAGTTCTTC. Residues: CAWSGLASLNEQFF.

The CDR3 DNA reads as TGTGCCAGTAGTATGGGGACAGCCGTGGCTTATAATTCACCCCTCCACTTT. Residues: CASSMGTAVAYNSPLHF. The rearrangement links TRBV19 to TRBJ1-6; 7 nucleotides align to TRBD1. With V trimmed by 3 bases and J by 4 bases, 9 bases remained unmatched. The CDR3 runs 17 residues. Germline V CDR1 and CDR2: LNHDA, SQIVND (reference sequence). The full variable domain, with the rest looked up from reference TRBV19 and TRBJ1-6, is DGGITQSPKYLFRKEGQNVTLSCEQNLNHDAMYWYRQDPGQGLRLIYYSQIVNDFQKGDIAEGYSVSREKKESFPLTVTSAQKNPTAFYLCASSMGTAVAYNSPLHFGNGTRLTVT.

This clonotype was counted at least ten times. This chain uses TRBV13 with TRBJ2-7, with a tentative D call TRBD2 (5 bases). There are 15 residues in the CDR3. Germline V gene data show CDR1 as PRHDT and CDR2 as FYEKMQ (reference sequence). Trimming removed 1 base from V and 0 bases from J, with 10 bases in between. The CDR3 loop is CASSLVGTSSYEQYF. The CDR3 bases are TGTGCCAGCAGCTTAGTCGGAACTAGCTCCTACGAGCAGTACTTC.

This clonotype was observed a handful of times. The chain has TRBV11-2 and TRBJ2-4, with D tentatively TRBD2 (5 bases). In germline, CDR1 is SGHAT, CDR2 FQNNGV. There are 14 residues in the CDR3. V was cut by 2 bases and J by 9 bases, with 14 bases left in between. The CDR3 loop is CASSLFSEAPIQYF. The CDR3, as DNA: TGTGCCAGCAGCTTATTTTCGGAGGCCCCCATTCAGTACTTC.

The sample holds many counts of this clonotype. The chain has TRBV7-8 and TRBJ1-2; no clear D. CDR1 is SGHVS and CDR2 is FQNEAQ in the germline V gene. There are 13 residues in the CDR3. Deletions cut 4 bases from V and 4 bases from J, with 10 bases between. The CDR3 sequence: CASSSDQSYGYTF. The CDR3 DNA is TGTGCCAGCAGCTCTGACCAGAGCTATGGCTACACCTTC.

In regard to this clonotype: Since a much larger clone is just one base distant, this may be a read error. The chain links TRBV18 to TRBJ2-7, with a weak D call TRBD1 (5 bases). The CDR3 is made up of 15 amino acids. V lost 5 bases and J lost 2, with 16 bases in between. CDR1 KGHSH and CDR2 LQKENI come from the germline V gene. The CDR3 DNA is TGTGCCAGCTCAGGGCCTCTCAGGGCCACCTACGAGCAGTACTTC. This encodes CASSGPLRATYEQYF.

The table lists this clonotype with many counts. V usage is TRBV7-9 and J usage is TRBJ2-5; the D call may be TRBD1 or TRBD2 (5 bases each). The CDR3 has 17 residues. The germline CDR1 and CDR2 sequences are SEHNR and FQNEAQ (reference sequence). With 4 bases removed from V and 1 base from J, the gap between germline ends came to 19 bases. The CDR3 sequence is CASSSGRDLRPQETQYF. In nucleotides, the CDR3 is TGTGCCAGCAGCTCGGGGCGCGACTTACGGCCCCAAGAGACCCAGTACTTC.

This clonotype was recorded many times. CDR3 protein: CASSPWDRAYEQYF. The CDR3 DNA follows: TGTGCCAGCAGCCCGTGGGACAGGGCCTACGAGCAGTACTTC. The chain uses TRBV9 and TRBJ2-7; 9 nucleotides line up with TRBD1. The CDR3 has 14 residues. V was pared by 4 bases and J by 2 bases, with 4 bases of the junction left unmatched. CDR1 and CDR2 from the germline V gene are SGDLS and YYNGEE.

This clonotype was seen many times. The chain uses TRBV7-3 and TRBJ2-7, with TRBD2 identical over 9 bases. Germline V gives CDR1 SGHTA, CDR2 FQGTGA. J was trimmed by 0 bases and V by 2 bases; bases with no gene match: 2. The CDR3 is 15 amino acids. The CDR3 loop reads CASSLAGGPSYEQYF. The CDR3 region has the DNA TGTGCCAGCAGCTTAGCGGGAGGGCCCTCCTACGAGCAGTACTTC.